This T cell receptor beta chain was retrieved from a study of control samples from healthy donors and cancer patients. The assay was immunoSEQ multiplex PCR, and TCRdb's table has in-frame clones only and misses some. The sample lists around 190,000 clones; 90% were seen once. CDR1 is SEHNR and CDR2 is FQNEAQ in the germline V gene (reference sequence). CDR3 length: 16 residues. V shed 1 base, J shed 0 bases, and the junction held 5 bases outside the gene matches. Sequences were obtained from blood. The sequence came from a woman aged 45-60 years in good health. V usage is TRBV7-9 and J usage is TRBJ2-7, with 8 nucleotides matching TRBD2. CDR3 region: CASSLGLAGLSYEQYF. CDR3 DNA sequence: TGTGCCAGCAGCTTAGGGCTAGCGGGCCTCTCCTACGAGCAGTACTTC.